In this sample, the clone carrying this T cell receptor beta chain turned up many times. Its antigen is not known. This sample is part of a study of neurological immune-mediated disorders. CDR3 size: 13 residues. The V segment lost 5 bases and the J segment 12 bases; nucleotides outside the gene matches: 11. Whole-study results and caveats: The greatest TCR clonal expansion occurred in HTLV-1-associated myelopathy and the least in multiple sclerosis, which fell below healthy controls.

Synthesis of cDNA was accomplished via 5'RACE employing 10-nucleotide random UMIs. One entry per CDR3 protein results from TCRdb running MiXCR on the 5' RACE reads. This sample yields roughly 62,000 distinct CDR3 sequences, of which roughly 11% are seen a single time; about 1.7% belongs to the top ten. The chain joins TRBV12-3 or TRBV12-4 to TRBJ1-1, with 8 bases that match TRBD1. The clonotype was recovered from a man aged 55 to 69 in good health. Sequencing was carried out using PBMCs. The CDR3 loop reads CASSPGQGGDPFF. DNA of the CDR3: TGTGCCAGCAGTCCCGGACAGGGAGGGGACCCTTTCTTT.